Presented here are 28 T cell receptor beta chains from one specimen sequenced in a study of molecular identifiers for immune sequencing clone quantification. TCRdb re-called the PCR reads through MiXCR, storing one row per CDR3 protein. The sample has 400,000 to 600,000 distinct CDR3 sequences, around 25% seen once. Sequencing was performed on naive CD8+ T cells from blood, with Jurkat cell RNA spiked in. The subset is: FACS-sorted CD8+CD4-CCR7+CD45RA+ naive T cells. The receptors derive from a human donor in good health. Some libraries in this study had Jurkat cell RNA spiked in.

This clonotype showed up many times. This sequence joins TRBV28 and TRBJ2-3; no definite D call. CDR3 size: 15 residues. V gave up 6 bases and J gave up 6 bases, with 19 bases separating them. Germline loops: CDR1 MDHEN, CDR2 SYDVKM. CDR3 nucleotides: TGTGCCAGCAGCACCAGGAAAAGGGCATTTGATACGCAGTATTTT. This encodes CASSTRKRAFDTQYF. Variable domain in full (rest from reference TRBV28 and TRBJ2-3): DVKVTQSSRYLVKRTGEKVFLECVQDMDHENMFWYRQDPGLGLRLIYFSYDVKMKEKGDIPEGYSVSREKKERFSLILESASTNQTSMYLCASSTRKRAFDTQYFGPGTRLTVL.

This clonotype was counted many times. The J gene is TRBJ2-5, the V gene TRBV9; perhaps TRBD2 as D (6 bases). The germline V gene has CDR1 SGDLS and CDR2 YYNGEE. V was shortened by 0 bases and J by 4 bases, with 13 bases between the two germline ends. The CDR3 consists of 15 residues. The CDR3 here is CASSVGTSSRETQYF. The CDR3 DNA reads TGTGCCAGCAGCGTAGGAACTAGCTCTCGAGAGACCCAGTACTTC.

This clonotype was seen repeatedly, ten times or more. The chain carries TRBV7-9 and TRBJ2-2; 7 bases map to TRBD2. The CDR3 spans 15 residues. CDR1 SEHNR and CDR2 FQNEAQ come from the germline V gene (reference sequence). The J segment lost 2 bases and the V segment lost 1 base, leaving 1 base of the junction unmatched. CDR3 region: CASSLGGGNTGELFF. For the CDR3, the DNA is TGTGCCAGCAGCTTAGGCGGGGGAAACACCGGGGAGCTGTTTTTT.

This clonotype has at least ten counts. The chain joins TRBV12-3 or TRBV12-4 to TRBJ2-4, with TRBD1 identical over 11 bases. CDR3 length: 12 amino acids. The ends lost 10 bases at V and 7 bases at J; junction bases unmatched: 3. The CDR3 spells CATGQGANIQYF. CDR3 in DNA: TGTGCCACCGGACAGGGGGCGAACATTCAGTACTTC.

This clonotype was observed at least ten times. V gene TRBV4-1 combines with J gene TRBJ2-7, with 8 positions matching TRBD1. The CDR3 is 15 residues long. CDR1 MGHRA and CDR2 YSYEKL come from the germline V gene. Unmatched junction bases numbered 6, after V lost 0 bases and J lost 5 bases. The CDR3 reads CASSQDQGASNEQYF. CDR3 bases: TGCGCCAGCAGCCAAGATCAGGGGGCAAGCAACGAGCAGTACTTC.

Regarding this clonotype: A much larger clone sits a single nucleotide away, making a read error possible. This sequence joins TRBV20-1 and TRBJ2-3, with TRBD2 identical over 8 bases. Germline CDR1 and CDR2: DFQATT and SNEGSKA (reference sequence). The CDR3 is 16 amino acids. The CDR3 loop reads CSARAGVSGIKDTRYF. The CDR3 coding sequence is TGCAGTGCTAGAGCGGGGGTTAGCGGGATTAAAGATACGCGGTATTTT.

V is TRBV7-9 and J is TRBJ2-7, with 9 bases matching TRBD1. This CDR3 is 15 amino acids long. In germline, CDR1 is SEHNR, CDR2 FQNEAQ (reference sequence). Trimming cost V 8 bases and J 2 bases; bases outside gene matches: 10. The CDR3 loop reads CASEGFRDRAYEQYF. CDR3 nucleotide sequence: TGTGCCAGCGAGGGATTCCGGGACAGGGCCTACGAGCAGTACTTC. Full variable domain (missing parts from reference TRBV7-9 and TRBJ2-7): DTGVSQNPRHKITKRGQNVTFRCDPISEHNRLYWYRQTLGQGPEFLTYFQNEAQLEKSRLLSDRFSAERPKGSFSTLEIQRTEQGDSAMYLCASEGFRDRAYEQYFGPGTRLTVT.

The V call is TRBV20-1, the J call TRBJ2-2; D is unclear. The CDR3 consists of 12 residues. Per the germline V gene, CDR1 is DFQATT and CDR2 is SNEGSKA (reference sequence). The V end lost 4 bases, the J end lost 3 bases, and 6 bases lay between the germline ends. Here the CDR3 reads CSAKKYTGELFF. As DNA, the CDR3 is TGCAGTGCTAAAAAGTACACCGGGGAGCTGTTTTTT.

This chain uses TRBV7-6 with TRBJ1-1; no clear D gene. Per germline, CDR1 SGHVS and CDR2 FNYEAQ. There are 14 residues in the CDR3. The V gene lost 5 bases and the J gene lost 4 bases, with 14 bases spanning the gap. For the CDR3, the DNA is TGTGCCAGCAGCCCGGGTAGTTGGGGCACTGAAGCTTTCTTT. Its protein is CASSPGSWGTEAFF.

There are a few counts of this clonotype. This chain joins TRBV5-1 and TRBJ2-5, with a tentative D call TRBD1 (6 bases). The V and J ends lost 1 base and 0 bases respectively, with 19 bases between them. Germline lookup yields CDR1 SGHRS and CDR2 YFSETQ. The CDR3 extends over 18 amino acids. This chain's CDR3 is CASSLSPRGTTYQETQYF. DNA of the CDR3: TGCGCCAGCAGCTTGAGTCCCAGGGGCACAACTTACCAAGAGACCCAGTACTTC.

This clonotype was counted many times. V gene TRBV4-1 combines with J gene TRBJ2-7, with TRBD1 identical over 8 bases. This CDR3 has 15 amino acids. Germline trimming cut 1 base from V and 2 bases from J; bases unmatched to any gene: 4. Germline V lookup: CDR1 MGHRA, CDR2 YSYEKL. This CDR3 is CASSQGRTGTYEQYF. The DNA of the CDR3 is TGCGCCAGCAGCCAAGGACGGACAGGGACCTACGAGCAGTACTTC.

The chain has TRBV6-2 or TRBV6-3 and TRBJ2-1; D is possibly TRBD2 (5 bases). Per the germline V gene, CDR1 is MNHEY and CDR2 is SVGEGT. The CDR3 runs 15 residues. Trimming stripped 3 bases from V and 6 bases from J, with 15 bases between. The CDR3 here is CASSYEGYGPNEQFF. CDR3 DNA: TGTGCCAGCAGTTATGAGGGATACGGCCCCAATGAGCAGTTCTTC.

In its sample, this clonotype was seen many times. V usage is TRBV5-6 and J usage is TRBJ2-7; D possibly matches TRBD1 or TRBD2 (5 bases each). Trimming stripped 1 base from V and 7 bases from J, with 18 bases between. The CDR3 is 15 residues long. Germline V CDR1 and CDR2: SGHDT, YYEEEE. The CDR3: CASSLSGPDPEEQYF. CDR3 DNA: TGTGCCAGCAGCTTGTCGGGACCCGATCCAGAAGAGCAGTACTTC.

Only a few counts were recorded for this clonotype. This rearrangement joins TRBV28 to TRBJ2-5; 7 bases match TRBD1. V trimming: 6 bases; J trimming: 7 bases; junction bases outside the gene matches: 14. The CDR3 is 15 residues long. Germline CDR1 is MDHEN and CDR2 is SYDVKM. The CDR3 loop reads CASSPTGATVRTQYF. CDR3 sequence (DNA): TGTGCCAGCAGCCCTACAGGGGCCACGGTGCGGACCCAGTACTTC.

The chain combines TRBV28 with TRBJ1-5; D is perhaps TRBD1 (6 bases). This CDR3 comprises 17 residues. Germline CDR1 reads MDHEN; CDR2 reads SYDVKM. The ends were cut back, 3 bases at V and 0 bases at J, with 15 bases in the middle. This CDR3 is CASSFPLRQDSNQPQHF. In DNA, the CDR3 is TGTGCCAGCAGTTTTCCCCTCCGACAGGATAGCAATCAGCCCCAGCATTTT.

This clonotype was picked up many times. The J gene is TRBJ2-3, the V gene TRBV12-3 or TRBV12-4; D is uncertain. V lost 1 base and J lost 2, with 7 bases in between. The CDR3 is made up of 14 amino acids. In nucleotides, the CDR3 is TGTGCCAGCAGTTTAGGGCAGCACACAGATACGCAGTATTTT. Translation gives CASSLGQHTDTQYF.

This clonotype occurred many times. The chain carries TRBV5-6 and TRBJ1-1; 7 bases agree with TRBD1. V lost 0 bases to trimming and J lost 3 bases; unmatched junction nucleotides: 11. The CDR3 totals 17 residues. Germline assignment: CDR1 SGHDT and CDR2 YYEEEE. In nucleotides, the CDR3 is TGTGCCAGCAGCTTGGTGAGACAGGGAAATTTGTACACTGAAGCTTTCTTT. Residues: CASSLVRQGNLYTEAFF.

The V call is TRBV5-3, the J call TRBJ2-7; 7 bases line up with TRBD1. TRBV5-3 is an open reading frame, and its role is uncertain. J was trimmed by 3 bases and V by 8 bases; bases with no gene match: 14. This CDR3 contains 15 residues. Written as DNA, the CDR3 is TGTGCCAGCAGCGCCGTCGGACAGGCAAACTACGAGCAGTACTTC. Its translation is CASSAVGQANYEQYF.

In its sample, this clonotype was seen a few times. The genes are TRBV4-3 and TRBJ2-1, with 12 bases matching TRBD2. The CDR3 consists of 17 residues. V dropped 1 base and J dropped 5; count of bases not matched to a gene: 6. Germline loops: CDR1 LGHNA, CDR2 YSLEER. This CDR3 reads CASSQALAGGQNNEQFF. CDR3 nucleotides: TGCGCCAGCAGCCAAGCACTAGCGGGAGGACAGAACAATGAGCAGTTCTTC.

On this clonotype: Possible read error: a much larger clone is one base away. V and J are TRBV13 and TRBJ1-1, with unresolved D. The V gene's germline CDR1 is PRHDT and CDR2 FYEKMQ (reference sequence). The CDR3 covers 13 residues. The CDR3 sequence: CANSKDISGEAFF. In nucleotides, the CDR3 is TGTGCCAACAGCAAAGACATAAGCGGCGAAGCTTTCTTT.

V usage is TRBV6-2 or TRBV6-3 and J usage is TRBJ1-4; D not resolved. In germline, CDR1 is MNHEY, CDR2 SVGEGT. The CDR3 totals 16 residues. V lost 2 bases and J lost 4, with 14 bases in between. CDR3 DNA: TGTGCCAGCAGTTACGTCGAGGCAGTGATTAATGAAAAACTGTTTTTT. Translation gives CASSYVEAVINEKLFF.

V gene TRBV19 combines with J gene TRBJ1-5; D is uncertain. The CDR3 has 15 amino acids. Per germline, CDR1 LNHDA and CDR2 SQIVND (reference sequence). Trimming pared 3 bases from V and 2 bases from J, leaving 11 bases between. The CDR3 bases are TGTGCCAGTAGTATGGGAGCTCGGGGCAATCAGCCCCAGCATTTT. It is translated as CASSMGARGNQPQHF.

This sequence joins TRBV10-1 and TRBJ2-3; tentative D call: TRBD2 (7 bases). The CDR3 spans 13 residues. The V end lost 6 bases, the J end lost 6 bases, and 13 bases lay between the germline ends. CDR1 is WNHNN and CDR2 is SYGVQD in the germline V gene (reference sequence). The CDR3, as DNA: TGCGCCAGCAGCCAGGGGAGGGAGGATACGCAGTATTTT. Translated: CASSQGREDTQYF.

Details on this clonotype: A clone one base away is much larger, so this may be a read error. The rearrangement links TRBV7-9 to TRBJ2-5; TRBD1 matches at 7 bases. Germline CDR1 and CDR2: SEHNR and FQNEAQ (reference sequence). Losses at the gene ends were 5 bases for V and 4 bases for J; bases not matched to a gene: 7. The CDR3 has 14 amino acids. In nucleotides, the CDR3 is TGTGCCAGCAGCCAGGGGGTTAACCGAGAGACCCAGTACTTC. This translates into CASSQGVNRETQYF.

This clonotype was found many times. The chain has TRBV9 and TRBJ2-2; D not resolved. The CDR3 totals 13 residues. Between the trimmed V and J ends, which lost 0 bases and 2 bases, there was a span of 2 bases. Per the germline V gene, CDR1 is SGDLS and CDR2 is YYNGEE. The CDR3 nucleotides are TGTGCCAGCAGCGTAGGTAACACCGGGGAGCTGTTTTTT. It yields the protein CASSVGNTGELFF. Full variable domain (rest looked up from reference TRBV9 and TRBJ2-2): DSGVTQTPKHLITATGQRVTLRCSPRSGDLSVYWYQQSLDQGLQFLIQYYNGEERAKGNILERFSAQQFPDLHSELNLSSLELGDSALYFCASSVGNTGELFFGEGSRLTVL.

The CDR3 DNA sequence: TGTGCCAGTAGTATAGGTCCATGGGCCGGTGGTGATACGCAGTATTTT. Residues: CASSIGPWAGGDTQYF. The chain joins TRBV19 to TRBJ2-3; D unresolved. Germline V gives CDR1 LNHDA, CDR2 SQIVND (reference sequence). V was shortened by 1 base and J by 6 bases, with 17 bases between the two germline ends. CDR3 size: 16 residues.

V gene TRBV20-1 combines with J gene TRBJ2-5; 7 bases are shared with TRBD1. This CDR3 is built from 16 residues. Trimming took 6 bases from V and 2 from J; bases not matched to a gene: 15. The germline gives CDR1 DFQATT, CDR2 SNEGSKA (reference sequence). CDR3 in DNA: TGCAGTGCAACTGACAGGGAGCACCCCGTACAAGAGACCCAGTACTTC. Amino acids: CSATDREHPVQETQYF.

In this sample, this clonotype turned up a few times. The chain joins TRBV2 to TRBJ2-2; perhaps TRBD2 as D (6 bases). Germline-derived CDR1 and CDR2 are SNHLY and FYNNEI. The CDR3 is 18 amino acids. Trimming took 2 bases from V and 6 from J, leaving 22 bases between them. This CDR3 reads CASSEFRLTSGSSGELFF. The CDR3 DNA reads as TGTGCCAGCAGTGAATTTCGGTTGACTAGTGGATCTTCCGGGGAGCTGTTTTTT. The variable domain in full, completed from reference TRBV2 and TRBJ2-2, reads EPEVTQTPSHQVTQMGQEVILRCVPISNHLYFYWYRQILGQKVEFLVSFYNNEISEKSEIFDDQFSVERPDGSNFTLKIRSTKLEDSAMYFCASSEFRLTSGSSGELFFGEGSRLTVL.